Reported below is one T cell receptor (beta chain). These data originate in a study of CD4+ T cells in melanoma. The data were produced by immunoSEQ multiplex PCR, yet TCRdb's version contains in-frame clones alone and is incomplete. The data contain about 140,000 clones, about nine tenths of them seen just once; the ten biggest clones take up 1.5% to 1.9%. V gave up 5 bases and J gave up 2 bases, with 10 bases separating them. This CDR3 has 13 amino acids. CDR1 is SGHRS and CDR2 is YFSETQ in the germline V gene. This chain links TRBV5-1 with TRBJ1-2; D uncertain. This sequence was found in a human donor with melanoma. The CDR3 nucleotides read TGCGCCAGCAGAATAGGTAGAAACTATGGCTACACCTTC. It is translated as CASRIGRNYGYTF.